This T cell receptor beta chain was captured by sequencing in a study of blood T cell repertoires in COVID-19. At the level of the study: Acute and convalescent COVID-19 specimens originated in the United States, Italy and Spain. PBMCs, B-cell-depleted T cells, or T cells provided the cDNA or gDNA that made up the material.

In the authors' workflow: Amplification of reference gene primers was used by the study to estimate nucleated cell counts. This table comes from immunoSEQ multiplex PCR, and its TCRdb copy is limited to in-frame clones, with some not included. That table furnishes V, J and clone size, whereas the DNA furnished D and trimming. The sample records some 190,000 clones, approximately 82% being singletons. V lost 0 bases, J lost 1 base, and 19 bases lay in between. The germline V gene encodes CDR1 SGHVT and CDR2 SQSDAQ. The CDR3 runs to 18 residues. Material: peripheral blood. This clonotype was sampled from a woman older than 75 with active or convalescent COVID-19. This chain uses TRBV7-4 with TRBJ2-7, with a tentative D call TRBD2 (5 bases). The CDR3 DNA reads as TGTGCCAGCAGCTTAGCGGTGATGGCGGGTTGGGAATCCTACGAGCAGTACTTC. Protein product: CASSLAVMAGWESYEQYF.